The present T cell receptor (beta chain) was sequenced within a study of blood T cell repertoires in COVID-19. Germline V gene data show CDR1 as MNHEY and CDR2 as SMNVEV (reference sequence). The V and J ends lost 5 bases and 9 bases, in that order; junction bases with no gene match: 9. This CDR3 is built from 15 residues. The protocol was immunoSEQ multiplex PCR, while the TCRdb copy is restricted to in-frame clones and leaves out a portion. In the table there are 200,000 to 300,000 clones, 81% of which are singletons. The chain uses TRBV27 and TRBJ1-6, with 8 bases that match TRBD1. The TCR originated in a woman older than 75 with COVID-19, enrolled during active disease. Sequenced material: peripheral blood. The CDR3 DNA follows: TGTGCCAGCAGTCAACCCGGGACAGGTGGTTCACCCCTCCACTTT. Its translation: CASSQPGTGGSPLHF.